The 16 T cell receptor beta chains listed next were all sequenced from one sample in a study of shared clonotypes between healthy human individuals. Here immunoSEQ multiplex PCR was the method, and the copy in TCRdb shows in-frame clones only, minus some. The sample shows about half a million clones, 81% of them seen only once. The sample was PBMCs. Receptor source: a woman in her thirties or forties in good health. Some clones in this sample may be carry-over from other donors' samples.

Comment on this clone: A far larger clone is one base from this, pointing to a likely read error. This chain uses TRBV18 with TRBJ2-7; D not certain. Germline CDR1 reads KGHSH; CDR2 reads LQKENI. This CDR3 has 16 amino acids. Deletions cut 1 base from V and 4 bases from J, with 17 bases between. CDR3 protein: CASSPLSAVISYEQYF. CDR3 bases: TGTGCCAGCTCACCACTCTCGGCAGTGATCAGTTACGAGCAGTACTTC.

The chain couples TRBV5-1 to TRBJ2-6, with D unclear. The V gene's germline CDR1 is SGHRS and CDR2 YFSETQ. This CDR3 is built from 13 residues. V was cut by 4 bases and J by 4 bases, with 6 bases left in between. CDR3 coding DNA: TGCGCCAGCAGCGATCCCGGGGCCAACGTCCTGACTTTC. This encodes CASSDPGANVLTF.

This sequence joins TRBV28 and TRBJ2-1, with D possibly TRBD2 on 6 matching bases. This CDR3 has 14 amino acids. Trimming took off 5 bases at V and 5 bases at J, with 13 bases between the two ends. Germline lookup yields CDR1 MDHEN and CDR2 SYDVKM. DNA for the CDR3: TGTGCCAGCAGTCCCGGGACTGAGGACAATGAGCAGTTCTTC. Encoded protein: CASSPGTEDNEQFF. Looking up the rest from reference TRBV28 and TRBJ2-1 gives the full variable domain: DVKVTQSSRYLVKRTGEKVFLECVQDMDHENMFWYRQDPGLGLRLIYFSYDVKMKEKGDIPEGYSVSREKKERFSLILESASTNQTSMYLCASSPGTEDNEQFFGPGTRLTVL.

Concerning this clone itself: This likely came from a read error, as a far larger clone is one base away. The chain carries TRBV30 and TRBJ2-2; D gene uncertain. There are 16 residues in the CDR3. Deletions cut 5 bases from V and 1 base from J, with 17 bases between. Germline CDR1 is GTSNPN and CDR2 is SVGIG (reference sequence). CDR3 in amino acids: CAWRRGVQRNTGELFF. The CDR3 coding sequence is TGTGCCTGGCGACGCGGAGTACAGAGGAACACCGGGGAGCTGTTTTTT.

This chain connects TRBV2 to TRBJ1-3; D unresolved. The CDR3 totals 13 residues. Trimming took 1 base from V and 3 from J, leaving 4 bases between them. Germline CDR1 is SNHLY and CDR2 is FYNNEI. The CDR3, as DNA: TGTGCCAGCAGTGAAGGCATTGGAAACACCATATATTTT. Translation gives CASSEGIGNTIYF.

A single count supports this clone. A far larger clone lies a single base away; this is likely a read error. The rearrangement uses TRBV28 and TRBJ2-2; the D call may be TRBD1 or TRBD2 (5 bases each). Germline values: CDR1 MDHEN, CDR2 SYDVKM. The CDR3 has 17 residues. The CDR3 nucleotides are TGTGCCAGAAGTTTATCTTTTGGGGGAACGAGGGCCGGGGAGCTGTTTTTT. The encoded protein is CARSLSFGGTRAGELFF.

This clone was found once. This chain uses TRBV4-3 with TRBJ1-2; D is undetermined. V was trimmed by 1 base and J by 0 bases, leaving 3 bases between them. Germline V gene data show CDR1 as LGHNA and CDR2 as YSLEER. This CDR3 has 13 residues. CDR3 bases: TGCGCCAGCAGCCAAGCGGCTAACTATGGCTACACCTTC. Translation gives CASSQAANYGYTF.

The chain links TRBV7-2 to TRBJ2-2, with D perhaps given as TRBD1 or TRBD2 (5 bases each). Germline V gives CDR1 SGHTA, CDR2 FQGNSA. V was shortened by 4 bases and J by 5 bases, with 14 bases between the two germline ends. The CDR3 has 15 residues. The CDR3, as DNA: TGTGCCAGCAGCTCTCCCGGGGCAGGGACCGGGGAGCTGTTTTTT. Its translation: CASSSPGAGTGELFF.

The chain couples TRBV4-3 to TRBJ1-3, with unresolved D. Germline V lookup: CDR1 LGHNA, CDR2 YSLEER. The CDR3 sequence is 13 residues long. The germline V and J ends were trimmed by 3 bases and 3 bases, with 6 bases remaining between them. Written as DNA, the CDR3 is TGCGCCAGCAGCCAGGGGTTTGGAAACACCATATATTTT. This sequence encodes CASSQGFGNTIYF.

The chain couples TRBV11-1 to TRBJ2-2; no clear D gene. Germline-derived CDR1 and CDR2 are SGHAT and FQDESV (reference sequence). Trimming stripped 3 bases from V and 6 bases from J, with 2 bases between. The CDR3 consists of 11 residues. The CDR3 here is CASSLSGELFF. The DNA for the CDR3 is TGTGCCAGCAGCTTGTCCGGGGAGCTGTTTTTT.

With regard to this clone: A much larger clone sits a single nucleotide away, making a read error possible. The chain links TRBV11-3 to TRBJ2-7, with no clear D. The CDR3 loop spans 12 amino acids. Trimming cost V 5 bases and J 3 bases, with 8 bases left between them. CDR1 and CDR2 (germline): SGHNT, YENEEA. The CDR3 loop reads CASSRDGYEQYF. CDR3 DNA: TGTGCCAGCAGCCGTGACGGCTACGAGCAGTACTTC.

In this sample, this clone turned up a few times. A far bigger clonotype differs at one base, so this is likely a read error. Other nucleotide sequences in the sample specify the same CDR3. The chain joins TRBV7-9 to TRBJ1-1; D gene unclear. The germline gives CDR1 SEHNR, CDR2 FQNEAQ (reference sequence). This CDR3 comprises 12 residues. CDR3 DNA: TGTGCCAGCAGCTCTGTCGACACTGAGGCTTTCTTT. Residues: CASSSVDTEAFF.

CDR3 in amino acids: CASSDPQGQGSYEQYF. The CDR3 region has the DNA TGTGCCAGCAGTGACCCTCAGGGACAGGGGAGCTACGAGCAGTACTTC. V gene TRBV6-4 combines with J gene TRBJ2-7, with TRBD1 identical over 10 bases. The CDR3 length is 16 residues. Unmatched junction bases numbered 7, after V lost 2 bases and J lost 3 bases. CDR1 MRHNA and CDR2 SNTAGT come from the germline V gene.

The chain carries TRBV11-2 and TRBJ2-3, with 8 bases that match TRBD1. The germline V gene has CDR1 SGHAT and CDR2 FQNNGV. J gave up 6 bases and V 6 bases, and 8 bases lay outside the gene matches. CDR3 length: 14 residues. The CDR3 spells CASSSTGGTDTQYF. CDR3 bases: TGTGCCAGCAGTTCTACAGGGGGAACGGATACGCAGTATTTT.

This clone was seen once. The chain uses TRBV9 and TRBJ1-2; D is unclear. The CDR3 has 12 amino acids. V lost 0 bases to trimming and J lost 8 bases, with 8 bases between them. Germline V gives CDR1 SGDLS, CDR2 YYNGEE. This chain's CDR3 is CASSVGSGGYTF. Here the CDR3 DNA reads TGTGCCAGCAGCGTAGGAAGTGGAGGCTACACCTTC.

On this clone: A far larger clone differs by one base, so this is likely a read error. CDR3 sequence: CASSADSHRPQHF. The CDR3 DNA follows: TGTGCCAGCAGCGCAGACAGTCATCGGCCCCAGCATTTT. The chain employs TRBV7-3 and TRBJ1-5; tentative D call: TRBD1 (5 bases). Trimming shortened V by 5 bases and J by 9 bases, and 14 bases separated the two germline ends. Per the germline V gene, CDR1 is SGHTA and CDR2 is FQGTGA. CDR3 length: 13 amino acids.